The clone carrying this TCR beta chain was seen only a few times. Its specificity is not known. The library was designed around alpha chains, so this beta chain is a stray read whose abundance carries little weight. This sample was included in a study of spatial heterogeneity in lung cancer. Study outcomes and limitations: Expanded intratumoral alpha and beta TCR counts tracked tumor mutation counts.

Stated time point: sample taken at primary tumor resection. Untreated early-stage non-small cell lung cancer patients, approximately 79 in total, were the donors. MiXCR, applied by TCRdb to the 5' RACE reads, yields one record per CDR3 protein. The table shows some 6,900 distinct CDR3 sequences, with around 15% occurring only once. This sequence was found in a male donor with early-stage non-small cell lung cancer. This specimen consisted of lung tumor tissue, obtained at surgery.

For the CDR3, the DNA is TGTGCCAGCAGCTTAGATCATGGCAGAAACGAGCAGTACTTC. It codes for CASSLDHGRNEQYF. The chain is built from TRBV7-9 and TRBJ2-7; D remains ambiguous. The V gene's germline CDR1 is SEHNR and CDR2 FQNEAQ (reference sequence). Trimming shortened V by 1 base and J by 5 bases, and 12 bases separated the two germline ends. The CDR3 is made up of 14 amino acids.